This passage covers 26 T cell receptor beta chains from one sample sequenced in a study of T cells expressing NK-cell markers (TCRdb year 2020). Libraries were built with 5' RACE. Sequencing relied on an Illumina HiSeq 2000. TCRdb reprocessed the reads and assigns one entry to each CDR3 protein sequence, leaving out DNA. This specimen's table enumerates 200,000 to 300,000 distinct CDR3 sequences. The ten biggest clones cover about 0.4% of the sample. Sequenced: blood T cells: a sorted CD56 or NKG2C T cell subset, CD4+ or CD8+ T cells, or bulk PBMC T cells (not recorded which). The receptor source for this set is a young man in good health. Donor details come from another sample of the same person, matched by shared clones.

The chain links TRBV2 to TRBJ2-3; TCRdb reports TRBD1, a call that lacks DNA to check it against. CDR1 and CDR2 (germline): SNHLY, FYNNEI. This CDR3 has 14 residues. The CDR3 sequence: CASTWDRWTDTQYF.

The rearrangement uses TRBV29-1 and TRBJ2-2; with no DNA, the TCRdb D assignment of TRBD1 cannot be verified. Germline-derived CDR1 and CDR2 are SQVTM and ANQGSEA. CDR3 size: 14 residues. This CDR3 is CSVTQGGGAGELFF.

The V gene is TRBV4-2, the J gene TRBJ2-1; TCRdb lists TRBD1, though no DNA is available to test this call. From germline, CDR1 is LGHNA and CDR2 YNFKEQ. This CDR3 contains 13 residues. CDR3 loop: CASSPPWGNEQFF.

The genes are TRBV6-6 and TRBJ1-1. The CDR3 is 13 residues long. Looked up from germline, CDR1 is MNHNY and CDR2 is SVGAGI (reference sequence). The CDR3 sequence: CASSIPGNTEAFF.

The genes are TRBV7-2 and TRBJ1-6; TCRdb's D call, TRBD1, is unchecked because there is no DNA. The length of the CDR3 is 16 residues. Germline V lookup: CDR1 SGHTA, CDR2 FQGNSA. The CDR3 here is CASSPRQGRTGSPLHF.

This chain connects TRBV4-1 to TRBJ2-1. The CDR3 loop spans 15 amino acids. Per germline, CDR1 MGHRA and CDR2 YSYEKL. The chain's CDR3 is CASSPDRSSYNEQFF.

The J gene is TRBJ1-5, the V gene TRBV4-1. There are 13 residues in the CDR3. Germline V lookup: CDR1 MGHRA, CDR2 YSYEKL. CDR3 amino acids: CASSQGYPQPQHF.

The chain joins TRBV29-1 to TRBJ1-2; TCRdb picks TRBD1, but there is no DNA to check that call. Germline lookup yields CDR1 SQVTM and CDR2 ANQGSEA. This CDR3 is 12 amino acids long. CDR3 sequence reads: CSVIGDRVGYTF.

Here the CDR3 reads CASSFGGQGGTDTQYF. The V and J genes are TRBV5-4 and TRBJ2-3; TCRdb's D call, TRBD1, is unchecked because there is no DNA. Germline CDR1 SGHNT, CDR2 YYREEE (reference sequence). This CDR3 comprises 16 residues.

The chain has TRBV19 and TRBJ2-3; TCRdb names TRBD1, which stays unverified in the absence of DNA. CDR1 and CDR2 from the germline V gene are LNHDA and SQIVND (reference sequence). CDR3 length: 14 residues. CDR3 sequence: CASSPGRNTDTQYF.

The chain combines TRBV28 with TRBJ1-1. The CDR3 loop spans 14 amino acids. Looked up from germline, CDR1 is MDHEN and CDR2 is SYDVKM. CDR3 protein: CASSLGGANTEAFF. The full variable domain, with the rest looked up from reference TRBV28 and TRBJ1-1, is DVKVTQSSRYLVKRTGEKVFLECVQDMDHENMFWYRQDPGLGLRLIYFSYDVKMKEKGDIPEGYSVSREKKERFSLILESASTNQTSMYLCASSLGGANTEAFFGQGTRLTVV.

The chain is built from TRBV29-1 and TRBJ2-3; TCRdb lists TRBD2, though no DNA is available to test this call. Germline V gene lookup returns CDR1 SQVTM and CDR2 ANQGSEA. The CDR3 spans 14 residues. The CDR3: CSVAPNAGGSTQYF.

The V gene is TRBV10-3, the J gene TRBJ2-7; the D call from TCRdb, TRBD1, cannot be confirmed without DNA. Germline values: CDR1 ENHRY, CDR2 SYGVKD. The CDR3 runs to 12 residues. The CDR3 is CATQGTGREQYF.

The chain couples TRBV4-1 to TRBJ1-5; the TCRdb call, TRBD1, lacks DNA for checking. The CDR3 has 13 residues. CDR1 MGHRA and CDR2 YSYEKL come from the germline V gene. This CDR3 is CASTQGWGQPQHF.

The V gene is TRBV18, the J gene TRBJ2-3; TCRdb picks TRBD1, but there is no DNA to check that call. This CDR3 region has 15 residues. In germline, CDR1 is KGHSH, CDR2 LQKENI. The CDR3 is CASSPEGASTDTQYF.

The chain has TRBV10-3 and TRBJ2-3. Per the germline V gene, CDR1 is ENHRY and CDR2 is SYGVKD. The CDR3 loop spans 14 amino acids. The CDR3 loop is CAIMESASTDTQYF.

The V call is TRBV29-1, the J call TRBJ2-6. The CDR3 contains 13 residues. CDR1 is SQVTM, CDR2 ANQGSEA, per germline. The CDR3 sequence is CSVGFSGANVLTF. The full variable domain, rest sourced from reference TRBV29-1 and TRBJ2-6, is SAVISQKPSRDICQRGTSLTIQCQVDSQVTMMFWYRQQPGQSLTLIATANQGSEATYESGFVIDKFPISRPNLTFSTLTVSNMSPEDSSIYLCSVGFSGANVLTFGAGSRLTVL.

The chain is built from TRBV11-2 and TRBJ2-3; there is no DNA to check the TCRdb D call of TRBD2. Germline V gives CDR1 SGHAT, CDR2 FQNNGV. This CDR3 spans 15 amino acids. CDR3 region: CASSLGTVRTDTQYF.

CDR3 protein: CASSLYYGGRASYNEQFF. The chain couples TRBV7-8 to TRBJ2-1; TCRdb's D call of TRBD2 is untestable without DNA. This CDR3 has 18 amino acids. Germline-derived CDR1 and CDR2 are SGHVS and FQNEAQ.

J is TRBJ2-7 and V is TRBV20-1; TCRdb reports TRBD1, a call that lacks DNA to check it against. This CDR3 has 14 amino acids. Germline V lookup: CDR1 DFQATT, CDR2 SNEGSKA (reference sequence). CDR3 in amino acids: CSARGDRRKYEQYF.

The CDR3 region is CSASPWASGKEKTQYF. The rearrangement uses TRBV20-1 and TRBJ2-5; TCRdb outputs TRBD2, but without DNA this stays unchecked. The length of the CDR3 is 16 residues. CDR1 is DFQATT and CDR2 is SNEGSKA in the germline V gene (reference sequence).

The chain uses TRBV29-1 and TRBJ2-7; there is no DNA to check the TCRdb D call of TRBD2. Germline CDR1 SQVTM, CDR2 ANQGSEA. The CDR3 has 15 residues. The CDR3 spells CSVEDWGSGTYEQYF.

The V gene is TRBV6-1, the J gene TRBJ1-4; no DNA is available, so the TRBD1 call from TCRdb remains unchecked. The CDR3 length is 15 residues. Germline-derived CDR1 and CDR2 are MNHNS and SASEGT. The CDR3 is CASSGTGTGNEKLFF.

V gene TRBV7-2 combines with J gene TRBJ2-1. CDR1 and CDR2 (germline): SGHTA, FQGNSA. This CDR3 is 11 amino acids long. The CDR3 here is CASSNYNEQFF.

CDR3 residues: CASSQFAAAGAPSYNEQFF. The genes are TRBV4-2 and TRBJ2-1; checking the TCRdb D call of TRBD2 is not possible without DNA. Germline CDR1 is LGHNA and CDR2 is YNFKEQ. The CDR3 sequence is 19 residues long.

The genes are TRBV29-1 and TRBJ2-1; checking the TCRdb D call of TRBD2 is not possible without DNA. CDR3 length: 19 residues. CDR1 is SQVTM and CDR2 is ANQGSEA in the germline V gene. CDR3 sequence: CSVESKRTGTSKSLSEQFF.